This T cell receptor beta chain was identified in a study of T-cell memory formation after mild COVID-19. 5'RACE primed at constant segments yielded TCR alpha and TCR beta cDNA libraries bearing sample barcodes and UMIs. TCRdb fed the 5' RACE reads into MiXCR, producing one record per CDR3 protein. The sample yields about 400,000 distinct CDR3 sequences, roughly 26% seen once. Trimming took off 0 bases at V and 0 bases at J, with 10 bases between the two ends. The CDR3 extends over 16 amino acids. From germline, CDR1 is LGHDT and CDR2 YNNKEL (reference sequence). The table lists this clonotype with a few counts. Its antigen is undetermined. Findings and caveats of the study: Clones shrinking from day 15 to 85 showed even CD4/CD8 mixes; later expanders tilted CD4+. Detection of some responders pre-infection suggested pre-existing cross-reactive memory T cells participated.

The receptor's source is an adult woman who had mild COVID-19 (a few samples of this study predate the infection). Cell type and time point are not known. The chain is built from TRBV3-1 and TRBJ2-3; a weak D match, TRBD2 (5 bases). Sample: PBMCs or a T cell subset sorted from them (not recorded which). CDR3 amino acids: CASSQDVGGSTDTQYF. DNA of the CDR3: TGTGCCAGCAGCCAAGACGTTGGAGGCAGCACAGATACGCAGTATTTT.